The entry below describes one T cell receptor beta chain. This receptor's antigen is unknown. It has no much larger one-base neighbor in the sample; base qualities were not kept. From cysteine to phenylalanine, the CDR3 is 16 amino acids long. The sequence is cut down to CDR3 DNA, 48 bases in frame from base 1. The germline V and J ends show losses of 4 bases and 9 bases respectively, and no gene match explains 13 bases of the junction. Reading the germline V gene gives CDR1 SGHRS and CDR2 YFSETQ. These data originate in a study of shared clonotypes between healthy human individuals (dated by TCRdb to 2018 to 2020). For the wider study: The cohort included a few men and a couple of women between 18 and 49 years of age. To estimate repertoire size and how much clonotypes are shared between individuals, the study performed deep sequencing of blood TCR repertoires from about five healthy adults. Libraries were prepared and TCR repertoires were sequenced by different laboratories using diverse techniques, in order to increase sequencing depth and limit assay-specific biases. Per donor, leukapheresis produced somewhere between about 0.9 and 9.5 billion PBMCs.

What the authors observed across the whole study: Sampling was restricted to blood, and TCR repertoires in tissue are likely to differ from TCR repertoires in blood. The genetic and exposure-history diversity represented was limited by the small number of donors. Based on pairwise subsampling, the degree of clonotype sharing among donors was expected to be affected by sequencing depth.

TCR CDR3 regions were amplified from genomic DNA by multiplex PCR using the deep immunoSEQ assay. Genomic DNA extracted from each cell subset was distributed evenly over all wells of several immunoSEQ 96-well plates, and each plate served as one replicate. For unsorted PBMC, approximately 290 ng genomic DNA, equal to approximately 30,000 T cell genomes, was loaded into each replicate PCR. Unsorted PBMC genomic DNA was sequenced across ten immunoSEQ deep assay plates. Purified libraries were quantified with a Qubit 3.0 fluorometer, sized on a Bioanalyzer 2100, and re-quantified with the KAPA Library Quantification kit. Each immunoSEQ 96-well plate was sequenced on its own single-read 150-cycle Illumina NextSeq 550 flow cell. Per the original workflow: Because the immunoSEQ output held only junctional sequences and lacked quality scores, the filtering could not match the filtering applied to full-length reads. To assign V/J genes and CDR3, sequences were annotated using PyIR, a Python wrapper for IgBLAST v1.9, with IMGT germline references. Reads were filtered out if the reads had weak V/J assignments (E-value above 1e-6), no CDR3, stop codons, out-of-frame junctions, or ambiguous translated residues. V3J clonotypes were defined as sequences sharing the same inferred V gene, J gene, and CDR3 amino acid sequence. Percentage overlap between repertoires was calculated by dividing the number of shared unique clonotypes by the size of the smaller repertoire. Three approaches were used to assess repertoire richness: RTK rarefaction, the Chao1 estimator, and Recon v2.1 estimates of unobserved clonotypes. TCRdb holds this immuneACCESS table with in-frame rearrangements only. Some clones are missing; in checked studies, unresolved V genes explain under half, and the rest has no known cause. V, J and clone size are those of that table, while D and trimming were read from the DNA. For this sample there are around 510,000 clones; around 80% appear just once. Of the sample, about 12% falls within the top ten clones.

Donors were healthy HIV-negative adults with no recently reported acute infections or vaccinations. Every donor was a Caucasian adult residing in Nashville, Tennessee, USA. For unsorted samples, some 100 million PBMCs were counted and genomic DNA was extracted with the QIAamp DNA Blood Mini kit. Blood was collected by leukapheresis, and PBMCs were isolated by Ficoll-Histopaque density gradient centrifugation and then cryopreserved in liquid nitrogen vapor phase. The sequence derives from a woman in her thirties or forties in good health. Some clones in this sample may be carry-over from other donors' samples. The sequence links TRBV5-1 to TRBJ2-1, with 10 junctional bases fitting TRBD1. The sample comprised PBMCs. CDR3 protein: CASSQTGTGATGEQFF. Read as DNA, the sequence is TGCGCCAGCAGCCAGACCGGGACAGGGGCCACCGGTGAGCAGTTCTTC.